This T cell receptor beta chain was identified during a study of regulatory T cells in long-lasting Graves disease. The time point: newly diagnosed GD, antithyroid drugs for less than 3 months. Extracted PBMC RNA gave rise to the TCR library. TCR beta libraries were built with iRepertoire HTBI primers and Arm-PCR of CDR3 regions. TCRdb reprocessed the multiplex PCR reads with MiXCR, giving one entry per CDR3 protein. The table records under 800,000 distinct CDR3 sequences, approximately 15% of them present only once. Study results and caveats: Persistent patients shared fewer than 3,500 public clonotypes among themselves. Newly diagnosed patients shared fewer, at more than 850.

Trimming removed 3 bases from V and 7 bases from J, with 22 bases in between. This CDR3 comprises 16 residues. CDR1 and CDR2 (germline): SNHLY, FYNNEI. This clonotype occurred many times. Its antigen is still unknown. These same records also appear under a second study, on T cells in Graves' hyperthyroidism and ophthalmopathy. That source notes: During a first-round RT-PCR of the TCR CDR3, the HTBI primer set was used.

The chain is built from TRBV2 and TRBJ2-7, with D possibly matching TRBD2 (6 bases). The sequence came from a woman aged 25-40 years with Graves disease. Here the sequenced sample was peripheral blood mononuclear cells (PBMCs), taken at new diagnosis, from a patient treated with antithyroid drugs. CDR3 sequence reads: CASSDRGLTPTGEQYF. CDR3 nucleotide sequence: TGTGCCAGCAGTGATCGGGGACTTACGCCCACGGGGGAGCAGTACTTC.